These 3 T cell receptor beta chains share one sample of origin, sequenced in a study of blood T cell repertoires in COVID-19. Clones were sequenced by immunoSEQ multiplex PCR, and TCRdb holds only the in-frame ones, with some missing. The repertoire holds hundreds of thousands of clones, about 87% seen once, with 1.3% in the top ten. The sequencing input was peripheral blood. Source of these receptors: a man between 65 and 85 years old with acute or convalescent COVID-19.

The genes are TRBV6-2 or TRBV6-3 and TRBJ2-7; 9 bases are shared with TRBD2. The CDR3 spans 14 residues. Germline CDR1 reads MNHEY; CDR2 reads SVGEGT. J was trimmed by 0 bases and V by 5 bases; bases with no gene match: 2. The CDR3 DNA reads TGTGCCAGCAGTCTAGCGGGGAGCTCCTACGAGCAGTACTTC. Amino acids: CASSLAGSSYEQYF.

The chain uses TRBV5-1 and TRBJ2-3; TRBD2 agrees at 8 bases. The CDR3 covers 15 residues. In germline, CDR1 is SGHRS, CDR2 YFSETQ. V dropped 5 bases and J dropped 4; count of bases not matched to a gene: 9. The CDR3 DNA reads TGCGCCAGCAGACGGAGCGGGAGTACGGCAGATACGCAGTATTTT. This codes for CASRRSGSTADTQYF.

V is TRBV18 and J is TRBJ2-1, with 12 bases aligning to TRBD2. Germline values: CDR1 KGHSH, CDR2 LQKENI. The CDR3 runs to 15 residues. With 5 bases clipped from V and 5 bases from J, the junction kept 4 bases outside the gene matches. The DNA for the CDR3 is TGTGCCAGCTCAGCTAGCGGGGGGGATCACAATGAGCAGTTCTTC. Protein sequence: CASSASGGDHNEQFF.